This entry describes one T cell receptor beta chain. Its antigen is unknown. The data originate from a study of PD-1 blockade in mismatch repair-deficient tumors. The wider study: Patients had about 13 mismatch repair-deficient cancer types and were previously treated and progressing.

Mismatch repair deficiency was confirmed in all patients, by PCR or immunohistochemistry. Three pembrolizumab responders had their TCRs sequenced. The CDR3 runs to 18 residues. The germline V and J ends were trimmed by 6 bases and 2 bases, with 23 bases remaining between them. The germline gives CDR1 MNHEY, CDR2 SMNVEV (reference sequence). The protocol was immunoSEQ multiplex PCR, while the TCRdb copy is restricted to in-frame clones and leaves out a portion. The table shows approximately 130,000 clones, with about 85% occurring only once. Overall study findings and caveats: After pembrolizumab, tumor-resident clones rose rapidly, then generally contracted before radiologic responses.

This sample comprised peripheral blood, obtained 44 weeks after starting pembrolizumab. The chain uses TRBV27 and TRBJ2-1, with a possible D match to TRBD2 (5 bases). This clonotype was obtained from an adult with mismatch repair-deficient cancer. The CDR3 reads CASSSTSGVRGPYNEQFF. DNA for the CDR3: TGTGCCAGCAGCTCTACCTCTGGGGTAAGAGGGCCCTACAATGAGCAGTTCTTC.